The 23 T cell receptor beta chains presented below share a single source sample, sequenced in a study of cytomegalovirus exposure and HLA in healthy donors. The PCR employed 60 Vbeta primers together with 13 Jbeta primers. Some clones are missing from TCRdb's copy, which holds only in-frame ones; the method was immunoSEQ multiplex PCR. Among more than 95,000 clones, roughly 85% were seen once, and the ten largest hold 5% to 6.5%. Input material: PBMCs. These receptors were obtained from a man in his fifties or sixties in good health and CMV-seropositive.

The chain recombines TRBV10-3 with TRBJ1-3; TRBD1 matches 7 bases. CDR1 ENHRY and CDR2 SYGVKD come from the germline V gene. V lost 7 bases to trimming and J lost 0 bases; unmatched junction nucleotides: 9. CDR3 length: 16 residues. This chain's CDR3 is CAITEGGPSSGNTIYF. The CDR3 bases are TGTGCCATCACCGAAGGGGGCCCGAGCTCTGGAAACACCATATATTTT.

This chain uses TRBV6-1 with TRBJ2-5; 11 positions agree with TRBD2. The CDR3 covers 15 residues. Trimming cost V 4 bases and J 1 base; bases outside gene matches: 2. Germline CDR1 and CDR2: MNHNS and SASEGT. CDR3 in DNA: TGTGCCAGCAGTGCGCTAGCGGGGGGCCAAGAGACCCAGTACTTC. It is translated as CASSALAGGQETQYF.

The chain couples TRBV5-6 to TRBJ2-1; D perhaps matches TRBD1 (6 bases). V lost 0 bases and J 0 bases, leaving 13 bases between the germline ends. Per germline, CDR1 SGHDT and CDR2 YYEEEE. The CDR3 covers 17 residues. CDR3 amino acids: CASSLGSTGRSYNEQFF. The CDR3 nucleotides read TGTGCCAGCAGCTTGGGATCGACAGGACGCTCCTACAATGAGCAGTTCTTC. Full variable domain (missing parts from reference TRBV5-6 and TRBJ2-1): DAGVTQSPTHLIKTRGQQVTLRCSPKSGHDTVSWYQQALGQGPQFIFQYYEEEERQRGNFPDRFSGHQFPNYSSELNVNALLLGDSALYLCASSLGSTGRSYNEQFFGPGTRLTVL.

The rearrangement links TRBV7-2 to TRBJ2-5; a possible D gene is TRBD2 (5 bases). The J call may be in error: the DNA end matches TRBJ2-7 better. The germline gives CDR1 SGHTA, CDR2 FQGNSA. This CDR3 comprises 12 residues. CDR3 loop: CASSPRGREQYF. The CDR3 DNA follows: TGTGCCAGCAGCCCCCGCGGGCGCGAGCAGTACTTC.

The J gene is TRBJ2-3, the V gene TRBV27; D perhaps matches TRBD1 (6 bases). Germline V gives CDR1 MNHEY, CDR2 SMNVEV (reference sequence). Deletions cut 8 bases from V and 2 bases from J, with 17 bases between. This CDR3 is 15 amino acids long. The CDR3 DNA is TGTGCCAGCGGCAGATCTTGGACAGTCACAGATACGCAGTATTTT. Its translation is CASGRSWTVTDTQYF.

The rearrangement uses TRBV19 and TRBJ1-5; tentative D call: TRBD1 (6 bases). Germline V gene lookup returns CDR1 LNHDA and CDR2 SQIVND (reference sequence). Trimming took off 4 bases at V and 0 bases at J, with 16 bases between the two ends. The CDR3 is 17 amino acids. CDR3 region: CASSTPRQAYSNQPQHF. The CDR3 DNA follows: TGTGCCAGTAGTACCCCCCGACAGGCCTATAGCAATCAGCCCCAGCATTTT.

The chain is built from TRBV19 and TRBJ2-4, with 13 bases matching TRBD2. CDR3 length: 15 amino acids. The J segment lost 4 bases and the V segment lost 6 bases, leaving 3 bases of the junction unmatched. Germline loops: CDR1 LNHDA, CDR2 SQIVND (reference sequence). The CDR3 coding sequence is TGTGCCAGTAGAACTAGCGGGGGGGGGAAAAACATTCAGTACTTC. This sequence encodes CASRTSGGGKNIQYF.

The chain has TRBV6-5 and TRBJ1-2; a possible D gene is TRBD1 (5 bases). The CDR3 contains 16 residues. Germline values: CDR1 MNHEY, CDR2 SVGAGI. Trimming took 2 bases from V and 2 from J, leaving 15 bases between them. Written as DNA, the CDR3 is TGTGCCAGCAGTTACGGGGGAGGGACTACCAACTATGGCTACACCTTC. This translates into CASSYGGGTTNYGYTF.

V usage is TRBV6-5 and J usage is TRBJ1-5; D perhaps matches TRBD1 (6 bases). V lost 7 bases and J lost 4, with 11 bases in between. Germline-derived CDR1 and CDR2 are MNHEY and SVGAGI. The CDR3 length is 13 residues. The DNA of the CDR3 is TGTGCCAGCACCCGGGACATAAATCAGCCCCAGCATTTT. The encoded protein is CASTRDINQPQHF.

In its sample, this clone was seen a few times. The gene calls are TRBV19 and TRBJ1-1, with a possible D match to TRBD1 (6 bases). Germline V CDR1 and CDR2: LNHDA, SQIVND (reference sequence). The CDR3 consists of 13 residues. Trimming cost V 6 bases and J 3 bases, with 11 bases left between them. The CDR3, as DNA: TGTGCCAGTAGCTCCGGACAGTACACTGAAGCTTTCTTT. It translates to CASSSGQYTEAFF.

The V call is TRBV5-4, the J call TRBJ1-1; no clear D. V lost 0 bases and J lost 1, with 7 bases in between. This CDR3 is built from 14 residues. The germline V gene encodes CDR1 SGHNT and CDR2 YYREEE (reference sequence). CDR3 DNA: TGTGCCAGCAGCTTGGGTAATCCGAACACTGAAGCTTTCTTT. This encodes CASSLGNPNTEAFF.

The rearrangement links TRBV2 to TRBJ2-1, with unresolved D. Germline V gives CDR1 SNHLY, CDR2 FYNNEI. The CDR3 has 11 amino acids. Trimming stripped 2 bases from V and 14 bases from J, with 10 bases between. The CDR3 DNA reads as TGTGCCAGCAGTGAAACTCTAGAAGAGTTCTTC. This translates into CASSETLEEFF.

This clone was seen only a few times. The rearrangement uses TRBV5-4 and TRBJ2-1; D gene unclear. The CDR3 is 13 amino acids. Between the trimmed V and J ends, which lost 2 bases and 12 bases, there was a span of 15 bases. Germline loops: CDR1 SGHNT, CDR2 YYREEE (reference sequence). The chain's CDR3 is CASSLGFPGGQFF. Written as DNA, the CDR3 is TGTGCCAGCAGCTTAGGATTTCCCGGCGGGCAGTTCTTC.

This clone was seen just once. The V call is TRBV19, the J call TRBJ1-2; 8 bases align to TRBD1. Germline CDR1 and CDR2: LNHDA and SQIVND (reference sequence). This CDR3 contains 15 residues. J lost 6 bases, V lost 2 bases, and 8 bases had no gene match. The CDR3 is CASSISTGANHGYTF. The CDR3 nucleotides are TGTGCCAGTAGTATATCGACAGGGGCAAATCATGGCTACACCTTC.

Regarding this clone: Relative to the germline gene, one junction end is altered; a read error may explain this. The same CDR3 also results from other DNA sequences found in this sample. The chain employs TRBV19 and TRBJ2-5; TRBD1 matches at 9 bases. Per germline, CDR1 LNHDA and CDR2 SQIVND (reference sequence). The CDR3 covers 15 residues. DNA of the CDR3: TGTGCCAGCAGTAGACGACAGGGGGTTCGGGAGACCCAGTACTTC. Translating it yields CASSRRQGVRETQYF.

The CDR3 DNA follows: TGCGCCAGCAGCTCAGGGACAGGTTCCTACGAGCAGTACTTC. It translates to CASSSGTGSYEQYF. The chain couples TRBV5-1 to TRBJ2-7; 8 positions match TRBD1. CDR3 length: 14 residues. From germline, CDR1 is SGHRS and CDR2 YFSETQ. J was trimmed by 1 base and V by 3 bases; bases with no gene match: 3.

This clone was counted a few times. The chain joins TRBV29-1 to TRBJ2-3; 12 nucleotides align to TRBD2. Germline lookup yields CDR1 SQVTM and CDR2 ANQGSEA. V shed 7 bases, J shed 1 base, and the junction held 6 bases outside the gene matches. This CDR3 is 15 amino acids long. CDR3 nucleotides: TGCAGCGCCTTGACTAGCGGGGGCCGCACAGATACGCAGTATTTT. This gives the protein CSALTSGGRTDTQYF.

The chain recombines TRBV7-9 with TRBJ2-7; 7 nucleotides agree with TRBD1. The CDR3 has 17 amino acids. V dropped 5 bases and J dropped 2; count of bases not matched to a gene: 15. The germline V gene has CDR1 SEHNR and CDR2 FQNEAQ (reference sequence). CDR3 in DNA: TGTGCCAGCAGCCCACAGCCCGCCGGGACAGCTCCCTACGAGCAGTACTTC. This encodes CASSPQPAGTAPYEQYF.

This chain connects TRBV6-1 to TRBJ1-4; 7 bases align to TRBD1. The V gene end was trimmed by 4 bases and the J gene end by 6 bases; junction bases not matched to a gene: 5. The CDR3 runs 14 residues. CDR1 is MNHNS and CDR2 is SASEGT in the germline V gene. CDR3 coding DNA: TGTGCCAGCAGTGGACACAGGGGAGATGAAAAACTGTTTTTT. Amino acids: CASSGHRGDEKLFF.

The rearrangement uses TRBV5-1 and TRBJ1-1, with D perhaps matching TRBD1 (6 bases). The ends were cut back, 4 bases at V and 10 bases at J, with 20 bases in the middle. The CDR3 spans 14 residues. Germline assignment: CDR1 SGHRS and CDR2 YFSETQ. The CDR3 spells CASSPDGQFGVAFF. CDR3 bases: TGCGCCAGCAGCCCAGACGGACAGTTCGGGGTAGCTTTCTTT.

The chain couples TRBV18 to TRBJ1-5, with D possibly being TRBD1 (5 bases). This CDR3 has 15 residues. CDR1 and CDR2 (germline): KGHSH, LQKENI. V lost 5 bases and J lost 5, with 16 bases in between. CDR3: CASSASDGADQPQHF. The CDR3 DNA follows: TGTGCCAGCTCAGCCAGCGATGGGGCAGATCAGCCCCAGCATTTT. The full variable domain, in which reference TRBV18 and TRBJ1-5 provide the parts outside the CDR3, is NAGVMQNPRHLVRRRGQEARLRCSPMKGHSHVYWYRQLPEEGLKFMVYLQKENIIDESGMPKERFSAEFPKEGPSILRIQQVVRGDSAAYFCASSASDGADQPQHFGDGTRLSIL.

This chain uses TRBV2 with TRBJ2-7; 7 bases are shared with TRBD2. J gave up 2 bases and V 6 bases, and 7 bases lay outside the gene matches. CDR3 length: 14 residues. Germline values: CDR1 SNHLY, CDR2 FYNNEI. The CDR3 nucleotides are TGTGCCAGCAGAGCGGGACTGATGACCTACGAGCAGTACTTC. Its translation: CASRAGLMTYEQYF.

This clone was counted a few times. The chain joins TRBV18 to TRBJ1-1; D is undetermined. CDR3 length: 13 residues. Trimming cost V 6 bases and J 3 bases, with 11 bases left between them. Germline V gives CDR1 KGHSH, CDR2 LQKENI. CDR3 sequence: CASSRSGDTEAFF. Here the CDR3 DNA reads TGTGCCAGCTCTCGCTCAGGCGACACTGAAGCTTTCTTT.